The source of this T cell receptor (beta chain) is a study of T-cell reconstitution after alpha-beta-depleted transplantation in children. Unique molecular identifiers were used to barcode this TCRbeta library. TCRdb re-called the PCR reads with MiXCR, one entry per CDR3 protein. The profile shows about 870,000 distinct CDR3 sequences, 16% of them singletons. CDR1 SGHAT and CDR2 FQNNGV come from the germline V gene. CDR3 length: 18 amino acids. The V gene lost 5 bases and the J gene lost 6 bases, with 28 bases spanning the gap. The chain employs TRBV11-2 and TRBJ1-2; D is undetermined. This specimen consisted of PBMCs, mostly from graft donor cells, obtained 360 days after TCRalphabeta/CD19-depleted stem cell transplant. The TCR sequence derives from a male patient aged 10 to 17 who had a stem cell transplant for acute lymphoblastic leukemia, so the T cells may come from the graft donor. The chain's CDR3 is CASSGIRYGPNSRHGYTF. The CDR3, as DNA: TGTGCCAGCAGCGGAATTCGGTACGGACCAAACTCTCGCCATGGCTACACCTTC. Looking up the rest from reference TRBV11-2 and TRBJ1-2 gives the full variable domain: EAGVAQSPRYKIIEKRQSVAFWCNPISGHATLYWYQQILGQGPKLLIQFQNNGVVDDSQLPKDRFSAERLKGVDSTLKIQPAKLEDSAVYLCASSGIRYGPNSRHGYTFGSGTRLTVV.